These 18 T cell receptor beta chains originate from one sample sequenced in a study of T-cell reconstitution after alpha-beta-depleted transplantation in children. Unique molecular identifiers were incorporated when the TCRbeta library was constructed. One entry per CDR3 protein, called by TCRdb with MiXCR from the PCR reads. The sample includes about 400,000 distinct CDR3 sequences, about a fifth of them seen just once. The sequencing here drew on PBMCs from the stem cell graft donor, taken from the stem cell graft. The receptors come from a human donor who donated a stem cell graft to a child with acute myeloid leukemia.

The DNA of the CDR3 is TGCAGTGCTAGCCCCACTAGCGGGGGGTTCCCAGATACGCAGTATTTT. This translates into CSASPTSGGFPDTQYF. This sequence joins TRBV20-1 and TRBJ2-3; the match to TRBD2 covers 12 bases. The CDR3 loop spans 16 amino acids. The ends lost 3 bases at V and 4 bases at J; junction bases unmatched: 8. Germline V CDR1 and CDR2: DFQATT, SNEGSKA (reference sequence).

This chain uses TRBV20-1 with TRBJ2-1; TRBD2 matches at 11 bases. The J segment lost 8 bases and the V segment lost 4 bases, leaving 7 bases of the junction unmatched. In germline, CDR1 is DFQATT, CDR2 SNEGSKA (reference sequence). The CDR3 sequence is 14 residues long. The CDR3, as DNA: TGCAGTGCTATATTACTAGCGGGAGTGTATGAGCAGTTCTTC. Protein sequence: CSAILLAGVYEQFF.

About this clonotype itself: A much more abundant neighbour one base away suggests this may be a read error. J is TRBJ2-3 and V is TRBV12-3 or TRBV12-4; no clear D. CDR3 size: 12 residues. Here the CDR3 reads CASSQITDTLYF. The CDR3 DNA is TGTGCCAGCAGCCAAATCACAGATACGCTGTATTTT.

The chain joins TRBV27 to TRBJ1-5; D is perhaps TRBD1 (5 bases). The CDR3 spans 17 residues. Trimming shortened V by 0 bases and J by 1 base, and 13 bases separated the two germline ends. CDR1 MNHEY and CDR2 SMNVEV come from the germline V gene (reference sequence). In DNA form, the CDR3 reads TGTGCCAGCAGTTTATCGCGGACACAGGCGAGCAATCAGCCCCAGCATTTT. Protein: CASSLSRTQASNQPQHF.

V and J are TRBV5-1 and TRBJ2-1; TRBD2 is a possible D gene (6 bases). Trimming took 4 bases from V and 0 from J, leaving 17 bases between them. Germline CDR1 SGHRS, CDR2 YFSETQ. This CDR3 comprises 17 residues. The CDR3 DNA sequence: TGCGCCAGCAGCCCGACGATTGCGGGGAGCTCCTACAATGAGCAGTTCTTC. Its translation: CASSPTIAGSSYNEQFF.

The CDR3 nucleotides are TGTGCCAGCAGTTTAAGGAAAATAGCGGGACCCCCCACAGATACGCAGTATTTT. It specifies CASSLRKIAGPPTDTQYF. The gene calls are TRBV27 and TRBJ2-3, with 8 nucleotides matching TRBD2. Germline V CDR1 and CDR2: MNHEY, SMNVEV (reference sequence). The trim removed 2 bases at V and 2 bases at J, leaving 12 bases unmatched. CDR3 size: 18 residues.

This clonotype was observed many times. The J gene is TRBJ1-2, the V gene TRBV20-1, with 7 bases that match TRBD1. Germline V gene lookup returns CDR1 DFQATT and CDR2 SNEGSKA (reference sequence). The CDR3 loop spans 13 amino acids. The V segment lost 5 bases and the J segment 6 bases; nucleotides outside the gene matches: 9. CDR3 residues: CSAHVGGSHGYTF. The CDR3 DNA follows: TGCAGTGCTCATGTAGGGGGCTCACATGGCTACACCTTC.

This clonotype was counted between two and nine times. V is TRBV28 and J is TRBJ2-7, with 10 bases aligning to TRBD2. V trimming: 10 bases; J trimming: 1 base; junction bases outside the gene matches: 4. The CDR3 spans 13 residues. Per the germline V gene, CDR1 is MDHEN and CDR2 is SYDVKM. The CDR3 region has the DNA TGTGCCACAGGGACTAGCGATTCCTACGAGCAGTACTTC. It is translated as CATGTSDSYEQYF.

The gene calls are TRBV7-9 and TRBJ2-2; D is possibly TRBD2 (5 bases). V was pared by 1 base and J by 2 bases, with 11 bases between. The CDR3 sequence is 16 residues long. Germline values: CDR1 SEHNR, CDR2 FQNEAQ (reference sequence). CDR3: CASSLGPGSNTGELFF. Written as DNA, the CDR3 is TGTGCCAGCAGCTTAGGTCCGGGGTCAAACACCGGGGAGCTGTTTTTT.

This clonotype was seen at least ten times. V and J are TRBV6-5 and TRBJ1-2; D is unclear. The CDR3 is 14 amino acids. Per the germline V gene, CDR1 is MNHEY and CDR2 is SVGAGI. V lost 6 bases to trimming and J lost 0 bases, with 11 bases between them. CDR3 in DNA: TGTGCCAGCAGCGCCGGACTTGCTAACTATGGCTACACCTTC. It is translated as CASSAGLANYGYTF.

This clonotype has a single count. J is TRBJ1-2 and V is TRBV12-3 or TRBV12-4, with TRBD1 identical over 11 bases. The CDR3 runs 13 residues. Trimming at V came to 5 bases and at J to 8 bases, leaving 4 bases not matched to a gene. CDR3 sequence: CASSAGTGGGYTF. As DNA, the CDR3 is TGTGCCAGCAGTGCCGGGACAGGGGGAGGCTACACCTTC.

This clonotype appeared a few times. V usage is TRBV27 and J usage is TRBJ2-7, with 10 nucleotides matching TRBD2. V was clipped by 6 bases and J by 3 bases; unmatched bases: 11. Germline CDR1 is MNHEY and CDR2 is SMNVEV (reference sequence). This CDR3 is built from 16 residues. CDR3 sequence reads: CASSLILPSGSYEQYF. The CDR3 nucleotides are TGTGCCAGCAGCCTTATTCTCCCTAGCGGGAGCTACGAGCAGTACTTC.

This chain links TRBV20-1 with TRBJ2-5, with TRBD2 identical over 13 bases. V shed 6 bases and J 5 bases; nucleotides not matched to a gene: 6. Germline CDR1 reads DFQATT; CDR2 reads SNEGSKA (reference sequence). The CDR3 is made up of 14 amino acids. The CDR3 DNA sequence: TGCAGTGCAACGACTAGCGGGAGGTGGGAGACCCAGTACTTC. It is translated as CSATTSGRWETQYF.

The table lists this clonotype with a few counts. This chain connects TRBV6-1 to TRBJ2-3; possible D gene TRBD1, 6 bases. CDR1 and CDR2 (germline): MNHNS, SASEGT. The CDR3 runs 14 residues. The germline V and J ends were trimmed by 6 bases and 1 base, with 11 bases remaining between them. CDR3 in amino acids: CASSLPGGTDTQYF. The CDR3 nucleotides read TGTGCCAGCAGCCTTCCAGGGGGCACAGATACGCAGTATTTT.

This clonotype was recorded only once. The J gene is TRBJ2-7, the V gene TRBV9; no definite D call. Per the germline V gene, CDR1 is SGDLS and CDR2 is YYNGEE. V lost 5 bases, J lost 6 bases, and 12 bases lay in between. This CDR3 contains 12 residues. Here the CDR3 DNA reads TGTGCCAGCAGTCCTTACATCGGCGAGCAGTACTTC. This translates into CASSPYIGEQYF.

Only a few counts were recorded for this clonotype. The chain joins TRBV24-1 to TRBJ1-2, with D unresolved. Germline CDR1 reads KGHDR; CDR2 reads SFDVKD. This CDR3 region has 14 residues. The V end was cut by 4 bases, the J end by 2 bases, with 10 bases between. The CDR3 DNA is TGTGCCACCAGTGAGTCGGCAGGCAACTATGGCTACACCTTC. Encoded protein: CATSESAGNYGYTF.

There are a few counts of this clonotype. The chain couples TRBV5-1 to TRBJ2-1; D might be TRBD1 or TRBD2, each matching 6 bases. Germline CDR1 SGHRS, CDR2 YFSETQ. CDR3 size: 18 residues. Trimming shortened V by 1 base and J by 4 bases, and 21 bases separated the two germline ends. The DNA for the CDR3 is TGCGCCAGCAGCTTGCTAGTTCGGGGGCCGGGGGCATACAATGAGCAGTTCTTC. Translation: CASSLLVRGPGAYNEQFF.

The chain links TRBV27 to TRBJ2-3; 9 bases fit TRBD2. The CDR3 has 14 amino acids. CDR1 is MNHEY and CDR2 is SMNVEV in the germline V gene (reference sequence). V dropped 6 bases and J dropped 5; count of bases not matched to a gene: 6. The DNA for the CDR3 is TGTGCCAGCAGCCATCTAGCGGGAATAGATACGCAGTATTTT. Its translation is CASSHLAGIDTQYF.